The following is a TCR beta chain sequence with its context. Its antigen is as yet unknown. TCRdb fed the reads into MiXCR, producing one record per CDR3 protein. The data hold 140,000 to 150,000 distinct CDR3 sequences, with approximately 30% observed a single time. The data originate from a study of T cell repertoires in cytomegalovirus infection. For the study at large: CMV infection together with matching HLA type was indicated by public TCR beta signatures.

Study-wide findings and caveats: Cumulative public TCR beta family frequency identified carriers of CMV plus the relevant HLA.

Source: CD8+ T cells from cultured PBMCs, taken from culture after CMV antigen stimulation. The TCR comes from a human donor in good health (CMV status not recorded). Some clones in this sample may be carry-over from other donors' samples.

CDR3: CASSLVGRGRQETQYF. The DNA of the CDR3 is TGTGCCAGCAGCTTAGTCGGCAGGGGGAGGCAAGAGACCCAGTACTTC. The genes are TRBV7-2 and TRBJ2-5; D may be TRBD1 (7 bases). Germline values: CDR1 SGHTA, CDR2 FQGNSA. Trimming removed 1 base at V and 2 bases at J, with 14 bases between. The CDR3 is 16 residues long.